The clone carrying this TCR beta chain occurred a few times. What it binds is not known. The sample originates from a study of OX40 agonist ivuxolimab in advanced cancers. Study-wide background: Antecedent anti-PD-1, anti-PD-L1 or anti-CTLA-4 therapy was permissible, with under 50% having received some.

This table comes from immunoSEQ multiplex PCR, and its TCRdb copy is limited to in-frame clones, with some not included. The sample has around 64,000 clones, about 83% seen once; the top ten hold around 0.8%. The V segment lost 5 bases and the J segment 3 bases; nucleotides outside the gene matches: 12. The length of the CDR3 is 16 residues. Germline V gene data show CDR1 as SEHNR and CDR2 as FQNEAQ (reference sequence). Study-level points and caveats: What antigens the expanded peripheral T cells recognized was never established.

Sequenced here: CD4+ or CD8+ T cells sorted from blood, sampled in a trial of the OX40 agonist ivuxolimab. This chain connects TRBV7-9 to TRBJ2-7; 8 nucleotides align to TRBD2. The TCR comes from an adult with an advanced solid tumor such as melanoma, head and neck, liver or kidney cancer. The CDR3 bases are TGTGCCAGCAGCCAGCCCCCGGGACTAGGAGACTACGAGCAGTACTTC. This encodes CASSQPPGLGDYEQYF.